Listed below are T cell receptor beta chains from one sample, sequenced in a study of blood T cell repertoires in COVID-19. Using immunoSEQ multiplex PCR, the repertoire was profiled, and TCRdb retains in-frame clones only, with some absent. Of about 320,000 clones in the sample, about 85% are singletons; the top ten hold approximately 5%. Sample: PBMCs or T cells enriched from blood (not recorded which). Source of these receptors: a woman aged 25 to 39 who had recovered from COVID-19. CDR3s include the opening cysteine and the closing phenylalanine or tryptophan. The D gene is left open where the match is weak. Some rows mark clone size as missing; the rest say once, few, many or name a class of expanded clone.

V gene: TRBV6-2/TRBV6-3; J gene: TRBJ1-1; clone size: .; D gene: .; CDR3 protein: CASSVYPRNTEAFF; CDR3 DNA: TGTGCCAGCAGTGTATACCCCAGAAACACTGAAGCTTTCTTT
V gene: TRBV10-2; J gene: TRBJ2-7; clone size: .; D gene: TRBD1; CDR3 protein: CASGTGDYEQYF; CDR3 DNA: TGCGCCAGTGGGACAGGGGACTACGAGCAGTACTTC
V gene: TRBV2; J gene: TRBJ2-5; clone size: few; D gene: TRBD2; CDR3 protein: CASSALAGIQETQYF; CDR3 DNA: TGTGCCAGCAGTGCCCTAGCGGGGATCCAAGAGACCCAGTACTTC
V gene: TRBV19; J gene: TRBJ1-4; clone size: .; D gene: .; CDR3 protein: CASRTTGSNEKLFF; CDR3 DNA: TGTGCCAGTAGAACGACAGGATCTAATGAAAAACTGTTTTTT
V gene: TRBV7-9; J gene: TRBJ1-1; clone size: .; D gene: .; CDR3 protein: CASSLASGGRGTEAFF; CDR3 DNA: TGTGCCAGCAGCTTAGCGAGCGGGGGTCGGGGCACTGAAGCTTTCTTT
V gene: TRBV5-4; J gene: TRBJ1-1; clone size: .; D gene: .; CDR3 protein: CASSKEHAWNTEAFF; CDR3 DNA: TGTGCCAGCAGCAAAGAACACGCATGGAACACTGAAGCTTTCTTT
V gene: TRBV7-8; J gene: TRBJ2-1; clone size: .; D gene: TRBD2; CDR3 protein: CASSLSGGPYNEQFF; CDR3 DNA: TGTGCCAGCAGCTTGAGCGGGGGGCCCTACAATGAGCAGTTCTTC
V gene: TRBV6-5; J gene: TRBJ1-2; clone size: .; D gene: .; CDR3 protein: CASSPYRTHGYTF; CDR3 DNA: TGTGCCAGCAGTCCATACAGGACCCATGGCTACACCTTC
V gene: TRBV7-3; J gene: TRBJ2-1; clone size: .; D gene: .; CDR3 protein: CASSSHRTRSHEQFF; CDR3 DNA: TGTGCCAGCAGCTCCCACAGGACACGGAGTCATGAGCAGTTCTTC
V gene: TRBV3-1/TRBV3-2; J gene: TRBJ1-1; clone size: .; D gene: TRBD1; CDR3 protein: CASSRTGLGEAFF; CDR3 DNA: TGTGCCAGCAGCCGGACAGGGTTGGGTGAAGCTTTCTTT
V gene: TRBV7-9; J gene: TRBJ2-3; clone size: .; D gene: TRBD1; CDR3 protein: CASSFIQGAPTDTQYF; CDR3 DNA: TGTGCCAGCAGCTTTATCCAGGGGGCCCCAACGGATACGCAGTATTTT
V gene: TRBV3-1/TRBV3-2; J gene: TRBJ1-1; clone size: .; D gene: .; CDR3 protein: CASSRPPDRGAFF; CDR3 DNA: TGTGCCAGCAGCCGGCCACCCGACCGGGGAGCTTTCTTT
V gene: TRBV19; J gene: TRBJ2-4; clone size: .; D gene: .; CDR3 protein: CASSMKGDLKNIQYF; CDR3 DNA: TGTGCCAGTAGTATGAAGGGGGACCTCAAAAACATTCAGTACTTC
V gene: TRBV27; J gene: TRBJ1-2; clone size: .; D gene: .; CDR3 protein: CASRLRGRALTNYGYTF; CDR3 DNA: TGTGCCAGCAGACTACGCGGGCGGGCCCTAACTAACTATGGCTACACCTTC
V gene: TRBV19; J gene: TRBJ1-1; clone size: .; D gene: .; CDR3 protein: CASSIDGTKGMATEAFF; CDR3 DNA: TGTGCCAGTAGTATAGATGGAACGAAGGGGATGGCTACTGAAGCTTTCTTT